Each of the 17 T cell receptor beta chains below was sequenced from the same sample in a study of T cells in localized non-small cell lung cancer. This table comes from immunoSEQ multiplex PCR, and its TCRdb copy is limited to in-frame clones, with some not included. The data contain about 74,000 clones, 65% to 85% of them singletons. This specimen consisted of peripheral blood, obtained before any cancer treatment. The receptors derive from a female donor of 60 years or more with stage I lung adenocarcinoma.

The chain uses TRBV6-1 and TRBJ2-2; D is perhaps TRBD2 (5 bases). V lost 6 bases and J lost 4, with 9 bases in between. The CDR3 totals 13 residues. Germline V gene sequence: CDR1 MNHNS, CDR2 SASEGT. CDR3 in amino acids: CASSSGGTGELFF. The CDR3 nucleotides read TGTGCCAGCAGCAGCGGCGGCACCGGGGAGCTGTTTTTT.

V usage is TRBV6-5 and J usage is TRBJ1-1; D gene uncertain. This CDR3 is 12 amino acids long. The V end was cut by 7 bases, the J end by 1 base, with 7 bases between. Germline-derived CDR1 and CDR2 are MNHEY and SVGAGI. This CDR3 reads CASKGPNTEAFF. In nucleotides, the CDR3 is TGTGCCAGCAAAGGACCGAACACTGAAGCTTTCTTT.

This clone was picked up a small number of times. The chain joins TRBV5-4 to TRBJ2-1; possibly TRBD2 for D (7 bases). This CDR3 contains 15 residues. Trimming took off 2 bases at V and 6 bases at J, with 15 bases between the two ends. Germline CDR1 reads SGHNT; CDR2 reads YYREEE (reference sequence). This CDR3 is CASSLGGGTSNEQFF. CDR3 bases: TGTGCCAGCAGCTTAGGGGGGGGGACCTCCAATGAGCAGTTCTTC.

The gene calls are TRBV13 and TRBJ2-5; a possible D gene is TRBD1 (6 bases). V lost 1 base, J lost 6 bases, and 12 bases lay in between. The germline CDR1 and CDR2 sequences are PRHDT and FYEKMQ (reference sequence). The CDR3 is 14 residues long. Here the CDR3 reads CASSLVAGVKTQYF. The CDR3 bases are TGTGCCAGCAGCTTAGTGGCAGGGGTAAAGACCCAGTACTTC. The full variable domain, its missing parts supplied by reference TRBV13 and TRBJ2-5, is AAGVIQSPRHLIKEKRETATLKCYPIPRHDTVYWYQQGPGQDPQFLISFYEKMQSDKGSIPDRFSAQQFSDYHSELNMSSLELGDSALYFCASSLVAGVKTQYFGPGTRLLVL.

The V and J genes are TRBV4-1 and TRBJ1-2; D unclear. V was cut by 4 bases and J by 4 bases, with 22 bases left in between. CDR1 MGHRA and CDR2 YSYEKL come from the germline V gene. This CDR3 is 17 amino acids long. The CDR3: CASSRWISDGPIYGYTF. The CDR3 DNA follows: TGCGCCAGCAGCCGTTGGATATCGGACGGTCCGATCTATGGCTACACCTTC.

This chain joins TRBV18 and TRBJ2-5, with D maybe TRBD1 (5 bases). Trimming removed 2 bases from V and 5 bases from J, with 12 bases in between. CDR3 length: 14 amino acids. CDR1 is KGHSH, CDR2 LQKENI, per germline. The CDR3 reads CASSPARAVETQYF. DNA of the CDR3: TGTGCCAGCTCACCAGCCAGGGCCGTGGAGACCCAGTACTTC.

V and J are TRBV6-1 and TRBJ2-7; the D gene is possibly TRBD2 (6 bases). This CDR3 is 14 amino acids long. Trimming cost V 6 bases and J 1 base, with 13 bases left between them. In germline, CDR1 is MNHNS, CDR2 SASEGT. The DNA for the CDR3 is TGTGCCAGCAGAACGACTAGTTTTTCCTACGAGCAGTACTTC. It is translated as CASRTTSFSYEQYF.

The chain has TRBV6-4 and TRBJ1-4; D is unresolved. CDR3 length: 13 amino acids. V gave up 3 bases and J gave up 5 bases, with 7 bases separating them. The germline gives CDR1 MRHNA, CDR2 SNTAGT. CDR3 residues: CASSEELNEKLFF. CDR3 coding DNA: TGTGCCAGCAGTGAGGAGCTAAATGAAAAACTGTTTTTT.

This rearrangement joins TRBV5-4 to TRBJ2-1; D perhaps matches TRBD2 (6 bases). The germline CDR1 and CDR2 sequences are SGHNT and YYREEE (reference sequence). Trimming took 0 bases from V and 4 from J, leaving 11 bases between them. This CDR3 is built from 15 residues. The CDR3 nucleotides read TGTGCCAGCAGCTTGGGGGGACTCGATTACAATGAGCAGTTCTTC. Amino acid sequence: CASSLGGLDYNEQFF.

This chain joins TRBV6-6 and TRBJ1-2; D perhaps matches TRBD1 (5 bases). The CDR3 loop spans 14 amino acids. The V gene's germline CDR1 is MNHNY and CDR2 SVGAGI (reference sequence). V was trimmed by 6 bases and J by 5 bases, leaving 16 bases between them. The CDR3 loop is CASRTPGTAYGYTF. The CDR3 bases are TGTGCCAGCAGGACCCCCGGGACTGCATATGGCTACACCTTC.

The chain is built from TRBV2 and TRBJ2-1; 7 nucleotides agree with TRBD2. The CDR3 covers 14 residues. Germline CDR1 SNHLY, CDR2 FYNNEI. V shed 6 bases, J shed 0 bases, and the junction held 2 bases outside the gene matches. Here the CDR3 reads CASSRTSSYNEQFF. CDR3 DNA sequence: TGTGCCAGCAGCCGGACTAGCTCCTACAATGAGCAGTTCTTC. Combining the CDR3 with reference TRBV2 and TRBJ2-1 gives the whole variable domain EPEVTQTPSHQVTQMGQEVILRCVPISNHLYFYWYRQILGQKVEFLVSFYNNEISEKSEIFDDQFSVERPDGSNFTLKIRSTKLEDSAMYFCASSRTSSYNEQFFGPGTRLTVL.

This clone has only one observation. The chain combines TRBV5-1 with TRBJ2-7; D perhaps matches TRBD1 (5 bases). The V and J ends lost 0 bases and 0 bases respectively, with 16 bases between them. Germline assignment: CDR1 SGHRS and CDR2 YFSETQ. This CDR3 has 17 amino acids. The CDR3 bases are TGCGCCAGCAGCTTGGCCAGGGCAGGCTATAGCTCCTACGAGCAGTACTTC. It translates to CASSLARAGYSSYEQYF.

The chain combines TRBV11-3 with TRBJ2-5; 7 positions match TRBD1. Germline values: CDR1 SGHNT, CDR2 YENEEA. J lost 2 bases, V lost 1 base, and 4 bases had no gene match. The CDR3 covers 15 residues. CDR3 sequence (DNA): TGTGCCAGCAGCTTAGGAGGGGACAGACAAGAGACCCAGTACTTC. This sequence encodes CASSLGGDRQETQYF.

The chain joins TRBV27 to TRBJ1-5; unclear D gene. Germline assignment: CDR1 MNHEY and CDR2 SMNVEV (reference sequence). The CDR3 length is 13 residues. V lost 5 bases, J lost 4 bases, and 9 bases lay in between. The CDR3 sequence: CASSRQTNQPQHF. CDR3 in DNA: TGTGCCAGCAGTCGGCAGACTAATCAGCCCCAGCATTTT.

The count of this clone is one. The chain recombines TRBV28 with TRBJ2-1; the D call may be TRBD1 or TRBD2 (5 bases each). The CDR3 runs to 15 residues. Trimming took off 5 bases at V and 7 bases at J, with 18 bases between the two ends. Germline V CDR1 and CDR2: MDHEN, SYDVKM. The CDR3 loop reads CASSASGTARNEQFF. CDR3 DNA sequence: TGTGCCAGCAGTGCCAGTGGGACGGCGAGGAATGAGCAGTTCTTC. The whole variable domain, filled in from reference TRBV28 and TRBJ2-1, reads DVKVTQSSRYLVKRTGEKVFLECVQDMDHENMFWYRQDPGLGLRLIYFSYDVKMKEKGDIPEGYSVSREKKERFSLILESASTNQTSMYLCASSASGTARNEQFFGPGTRLTVL.

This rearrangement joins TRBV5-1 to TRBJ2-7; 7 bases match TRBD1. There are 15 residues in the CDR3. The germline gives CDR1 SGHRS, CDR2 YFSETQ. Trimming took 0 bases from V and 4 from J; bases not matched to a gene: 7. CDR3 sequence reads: CASSLARQGRYEQYF. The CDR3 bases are TGCGCCAGCAGCTTGGCTCGACAGGGTAGGTACGAGCAGTACTTC.

CDR3 bases: TGTGCCAGCAGCCGACAGGGACAGCAGAACACTGAAGCTTTCTTT. Its translation: CASSRQGQQNTEAFF. The chain uses TRBV4-2 and TRBJ1-1; TRBD1 matches 7 bases. Trimming removed 4 bases from V and 1 base from J; junction bases left unmatched: 6. The CDR3 extends over 15 amino acids. The germline V gene has CDR1 LGHNA and CDR2 YNFKEQ.